The entry below gives a single TCR beta chain sequence along with its context. Its antigen is not known. The data originate from a study of cytomegalovirus exposure and HLA in healthy donors. Across the whole study: The use of the same platform for the 130 or so validation repertoires and the roughly 630 first-cohort repertoires was reported by a later analysis.

From the roughly 110-subject validation cohort, which was separate from the roughly 700-subject first cohort, the donors were drawn. The repertoire was sequenced with immunoSEQ multiplex PCR; TCRdb's copy has only in-frame clones and lacks some. The table shows about 150,000 clones, with approximately 94% occurring only once. Study results and caveats: The listing of roughly 160 TCR beta chains classed them as cytomegalovirus-associated.

Trimming took 5 bases from V and 4 from J; bases not matched to a gene: 10. Germline V gives CDR1 SNHLY, CDR2 FYNNEI. The CDR3 extends over 15 amino acids. The chain recombines TRBV2 with TRBJ1-2; 7 positions match TRBD1. The material sequenced was PBMCs. The sequence was obtained from a man between 18 and 35 years old in good health and CMV-seropositive. The CDR3 reads CASSLDRESLYGYTF. The CDR3 coding sequence is TGTGCCAGCAGTCTCGACAGGGAATCCCTCTATGGCTACACCTTC.